Listed below are T cell receptor beta chains from one sample, sequenced in a study of blood T cell repertoires in COVID-19. Sequenced by immunoSEQ multiplex PCR; TCRdb stores in-frame clones only, minus some. Of about 210,000 clones in the sample, 70% to 90% are singletons; the top ten hold 4% to 6%. Sequenced input: peripheral blood. These TCRs come from a middle-aged woman with acute or convalescent COVID-19. The CDR3 runs from the conserved cysteine through the conserved F or W. A D gene is named only where the DNA matches it firmly. The listing skips clone size in some rows; elsewhere it reads once, few, many or a size class.

CASSRGAGTGNTIYF,TGTGCCAGCAGCCGAGGGGCAGGGACTGGAAACACCATATATTTT,TRBV7-8,TRBJ1-3,-,-
CAAGTGNYNEQFF,TGTGCGGCAGGGACTGGAAACTACAATGAGCAGTTCTTC,TRBV24-1,TRBJ2-1,-,-
CASSDSYRGPRGEQFF,TGTGCCAGCAGTGACTCGTACAGGGGGCCACGGGGTGAGCAGTTCTTC,TRBV6-4,TRBJ2-1,-,TRBD1
CASSPDGTTDQPQHF,TGCGCCAGCAGCCCGGATGGGACAACGGATCAGCCCCAGCATTTT,TRBV5-1,TRBJ1-5,-,-
CSASGLMTGGETQYF,TGCAGTGCTAGTGGACTGATGACAGGCGGGGAGACCCAGTACTTC,TRBV20-1,TRBJ2-5,-,-
CASSLPSAHGPAGGETQYF,TGTGCCAGCAGCTTACCCTCCGCTCACGGGCCAGCGGGGGGGGAGACCCAGTACTTC,TRBV11-2,TRBJ2-5,-,TRBD2
CASSSSYVSGETQYF,TGTGCCAGCAGCTCCTCGTATGTTAGCGGCGAGACCCAGTACTTC,TRBV7-8,TRBJ2-5,-,-
CASSEVGGVNYGYTF,TGTGCCAGCAGTGAAGTGGGGGGAGTTAACTATGGCTACACCTTC,TRBV6-1,TRBJ1-2,-,-
CAFEKGRAGELFF,TGTGCCTTTGAAAAAGGGAGGGCCGGGGAGCTGTTTTTT,TRBV11-2,TRBJ2-2,-,TRBD2
CSVADRINYGYTF,TGCAGCGTTGCCGACAGGATCAACTATGGCTACACCTTC,TRBV29-1,TRBJ1-2,-,-
CASSLGLSNQPQHF,TGTGCCAGCAGCTTAGGACTTAGCAATCAGCCCCAGCATTTT,TRBV7-2,TRBJ1-5,-,-
CASSKSPGRYGYTF,TGTGCCAGCAGCAAAAGTCCAGGGCGCTATGGCTACACCTTC,TRBV21-1,TRBJ1-2,-,-
CASSPAGGHRNTEAFF,TGCGCCAGCAGCCCTGCGGGGGGGCATAGGAACACTGAAGCTTTCTTT,TRBV4-1,TRBJ1-1,-,-
CASSILDPGNTIYF,TGTGCCAGTAGTATCTTAGATCCGGGAAACACCATATATTTT,TRBV19,TRBJ1-3,once,-
CATSREPDGDYGYTF,TGTGCCACCAGCAGAGAGCCCGACGGGGACTATGGCTACACCTTC,TRBV15,TRBJ1-2,-,-
CASSPTGRGYNEQFF,TGTGCCAGCTCACCAACCGGCAGGGGGTACAATGAGCAGTTCTTC,TRBV18,TRBJ2-1,-,TRBD1
CASSLTGAANYGYTF,TGTGCCAGCAGCTTAACAGGGGCAGCTAACTATGGCTACACCTTC,TRBV5-4,TRBJ1-2,-,TRBD1
CASKRQFNQPQHF,TGTGCCAGCAAAAGACAGTTCAATCAGCCCCAGCATTTT,TRBV27,TRBJ1-5,once,-
CASSLFQEFGGYTF,TGTGCCAGCAGTTTATTTCAGGAATTTGGGGGCTACACCTTC,TRBV28,TRBJ1-2,-,-
CASSTTGGTEAFF,TGTGCCAGCAGTACCACAGGGGGCACTGAAGCTTTCTTT,TRBV6-2/TRBV6-3,TRBJ1-1,-,TRBD1
CASSRQTPSNYGYTF,TGTGCCAGCAGTCGACAGACACCATCTAACTATGGCTACACCTTC,TRBV7-2,TRBJ1-2,few,-
CASSAQGATEAFF,TGCGCCAGCAGTGCTCAGGGGGCCACTGAAGCTTTCTTT,TRBV10-1,TRBJ1-1,-,TRBD1
CASSMTSGGARETQYF,TGTGCCAGCAGCATGACTAGCGGGGGGGCCCGGGAGACCCAGTACTTC,TRBV9,TRBJ2-5,-,TRBD2
CASVWGTYGYTF,TGTGCCAGCGTCTGGGGCACCTATGGCTACACCTTC,TRBV6-5,TRBJ1-2,-,-
CSVWAGAGNTIYF,TGCAGCGTTTGGGCGGGGGCTGGAAACACCATATATTTT,TRBV29-1,TRBJ1-3,-,-
CASSLGGQGNEKLFF,TGCGCCAGCAGCTTAGGCGGGCAGGGGAATGAAAAACTGTTTTTT,TRBV5-1,TRBJ1-4,-,-
CASSPLGSSGIYNEQFF,TGTGCCAGCAGCCCCCTCGGGTCTAGCGGGATCTACAATGAGCAGTTCTTC,TRBV7-3,TRBJ2-1,once,TRBD2
CASSFSTGTEAFF,TGTGCCAGCAGTTTTTCGACAGGGACTGAAGCTTTCTTT,TRBV12-3/TRBV12-4,TRBJ1-1,-,TRBD1
CASSLETARKGSEQFF,TGCGCCAGCAGCTTGGAGACCGCGCGGAAAGGCAGTGAGCAGTTCTTC,TRBV5-1,TRBJ2-1,-,-
CASSPIPGGPSYNEQFF,TGTGCCAGCTCACCAATCCCGGGGGGCCCTTCCTACAATGAGCAGTTCTTC,TRBV18,TRBJ2-1,-,-
CASSSSRLNTEAFF,TGTGCCAGCAGCTCGTCCAGGCTGAACACTGAAGCTTTCTTT,TRBV7-2,TRBJ1-1,-,-
CASSLERHQAFF,TGTGCCAGCAGCTTGGAACGACATCAAGCTTTCTTT,TRBV5-6,TRBJ1-1,-,-
CASSKEGEQTFSEKLFF,TGTGCCAGCAGCAAAGAGGGGGAACAGACCTTTTCTGAAAAACTGTTTTTT,TRBV21-1,TRBJ1-4,-,-
CASSPDNPDTQYF,TGCGCCAGCAGCCCAGATAACCCGGATACGCAGTATTTT,TRBV5-1,TRBJ2-3,-,-
CASTVPGLPQYF,TGTGCCAGCACCGTGCCGGGACTGCCGCAGTATTTT,TRBV7-2,TRBJ2-3,-,-
CASTPIPSGGPLSNIQYF,TGTGCCAGTACCCCCATACCCAGCGGGGGACCCTTGAGCAACATTCAGTACTTC,TRBV19,TRBJ2-4,-,TRBD2
CASSERGGQETQYF,TGTGCCAGCAGCGAGCGGGGGGGCCAGGAGACCCAGTACTTC,TRBV9,TRBJ2-5,-,TRBD2
CASRRTGGYNSPLHF,TGTGCCAGCAGGAGGACAGGGGGCTATAATTCACCCCTCCACTTT,TRBV2,TRBJ1-6,once,TRBD1
CASSMKGGFDTEAFF,TGTGCCAGTAGTATGAAGGGGGGGTTTGATACTGAAGCTTTCTTT,TRBV19,TRBJ1-1,-,-
CASSEFWRTEAFF,TGTGCCAGCAGTGAATTTTGGAGGACTGAAGCTTTCTTT,TRBV25-1,TRBJ1-1,-,-
CASSLGTGGINSPLHF,TGTGCCAGCAGCTTGGGGACAGGGGGCATCAATTCACCCCTCCACTTT,TRBV5-8,TRBJ1-6,-,TRBD1
CASSLDKGAYNEQFF,TGTGCCAGCAGCTTAGATAAGGGGGCCTACAATGAGCAGTTCTTC,TRBV7-2,TRBJ2-1,few,-
CASSLDRGRDTEAFF,TGTGCCAGCAGCTTGGACAGGGGGCGGGACACTGAAGCTTTCTTT,TRBV11-2,TRBJ1-1,-,TRBD1
CASSQAPGTSGEETQYF,TGCGCCAGCAGCCAGGCCCCCGGGACTAGCGGGGAAGAGACCCAGTACTTC,TRBV4-1,TRBJ2-5,-,TRBD2
CASSLGSPGQHSPLHF,TGTGCCAGCAGCTTGGGAAGCCCGGGACAGCATTCACCCCTCCACTTT,TRBV7-2,TRBJ1-6,-,TRBD1
CASSHAAEEYGYTF,TGTGCCAGCAGCCATGCGGCGGAAGAATATGGCTACACCTTC,TRBV4-2,TRBJ1-2,-,-
CASTGGSGANVLTF,TGTGCCAGTACGGGGGGGTCCGGGGCCAACGTCCTGACTTTC,TRBV19,TRBJ2-6,-,TRBD2
CASSRGQGLNQPQHF,TGTGCCAGCAGCCGCGGACAGGGTCTGAATCAGCCCCAGCATTTT,TRBV11-2,TRBJ1-5,-,TRBD1
CASSLSWSRQRDYGYTF,TGTGCCAGCAGTTTATCCTGGTCGCGGCAAAGAGACTATGGCTACACCTTC,TRBV27,TRBJ1-2,-,-
CASSWDTNTEAFF,TGTGCCAGCAGCTGGGACACCAACACTGAAGCTTTCTTT,TRBV5-4,TRBJ1-1,-,-
CASSLRDRSPLHF,TGTGCCAGCAGCTTGCGCGACAGATCACCCCTCCACTTT,TRBV5-6,TRBJ1-6,-,-
CASSPSPDRGAGGYTF,TGTGCCAGCAGCCCTTCCCCGGACAGGGGTGCAGGTGGCTACACCTTC,TRBV4-2,TRBJ1-2,-,TRBD1
CASMGRNTGELFF,TGCGCCAGCATGGGCCGGAACACCGGGGAGCTGTTTTTT,TRBV10-1,TRBJ2-2,-,-
CASSRRAGYNEQFF,TGTGCCAGTAGTCGGAGGGCGGGGTACAATGAGCAGTTCTTC,TRBV19,TRBJ2-1,-,-
CASSEVPGTLNTEAFF,TGTGCCAGCAGCGAGGTCCCGGGAACACTGAACACTGAAGCTTTCTTT,TRBV21-1,TRBJ1-1,-,-